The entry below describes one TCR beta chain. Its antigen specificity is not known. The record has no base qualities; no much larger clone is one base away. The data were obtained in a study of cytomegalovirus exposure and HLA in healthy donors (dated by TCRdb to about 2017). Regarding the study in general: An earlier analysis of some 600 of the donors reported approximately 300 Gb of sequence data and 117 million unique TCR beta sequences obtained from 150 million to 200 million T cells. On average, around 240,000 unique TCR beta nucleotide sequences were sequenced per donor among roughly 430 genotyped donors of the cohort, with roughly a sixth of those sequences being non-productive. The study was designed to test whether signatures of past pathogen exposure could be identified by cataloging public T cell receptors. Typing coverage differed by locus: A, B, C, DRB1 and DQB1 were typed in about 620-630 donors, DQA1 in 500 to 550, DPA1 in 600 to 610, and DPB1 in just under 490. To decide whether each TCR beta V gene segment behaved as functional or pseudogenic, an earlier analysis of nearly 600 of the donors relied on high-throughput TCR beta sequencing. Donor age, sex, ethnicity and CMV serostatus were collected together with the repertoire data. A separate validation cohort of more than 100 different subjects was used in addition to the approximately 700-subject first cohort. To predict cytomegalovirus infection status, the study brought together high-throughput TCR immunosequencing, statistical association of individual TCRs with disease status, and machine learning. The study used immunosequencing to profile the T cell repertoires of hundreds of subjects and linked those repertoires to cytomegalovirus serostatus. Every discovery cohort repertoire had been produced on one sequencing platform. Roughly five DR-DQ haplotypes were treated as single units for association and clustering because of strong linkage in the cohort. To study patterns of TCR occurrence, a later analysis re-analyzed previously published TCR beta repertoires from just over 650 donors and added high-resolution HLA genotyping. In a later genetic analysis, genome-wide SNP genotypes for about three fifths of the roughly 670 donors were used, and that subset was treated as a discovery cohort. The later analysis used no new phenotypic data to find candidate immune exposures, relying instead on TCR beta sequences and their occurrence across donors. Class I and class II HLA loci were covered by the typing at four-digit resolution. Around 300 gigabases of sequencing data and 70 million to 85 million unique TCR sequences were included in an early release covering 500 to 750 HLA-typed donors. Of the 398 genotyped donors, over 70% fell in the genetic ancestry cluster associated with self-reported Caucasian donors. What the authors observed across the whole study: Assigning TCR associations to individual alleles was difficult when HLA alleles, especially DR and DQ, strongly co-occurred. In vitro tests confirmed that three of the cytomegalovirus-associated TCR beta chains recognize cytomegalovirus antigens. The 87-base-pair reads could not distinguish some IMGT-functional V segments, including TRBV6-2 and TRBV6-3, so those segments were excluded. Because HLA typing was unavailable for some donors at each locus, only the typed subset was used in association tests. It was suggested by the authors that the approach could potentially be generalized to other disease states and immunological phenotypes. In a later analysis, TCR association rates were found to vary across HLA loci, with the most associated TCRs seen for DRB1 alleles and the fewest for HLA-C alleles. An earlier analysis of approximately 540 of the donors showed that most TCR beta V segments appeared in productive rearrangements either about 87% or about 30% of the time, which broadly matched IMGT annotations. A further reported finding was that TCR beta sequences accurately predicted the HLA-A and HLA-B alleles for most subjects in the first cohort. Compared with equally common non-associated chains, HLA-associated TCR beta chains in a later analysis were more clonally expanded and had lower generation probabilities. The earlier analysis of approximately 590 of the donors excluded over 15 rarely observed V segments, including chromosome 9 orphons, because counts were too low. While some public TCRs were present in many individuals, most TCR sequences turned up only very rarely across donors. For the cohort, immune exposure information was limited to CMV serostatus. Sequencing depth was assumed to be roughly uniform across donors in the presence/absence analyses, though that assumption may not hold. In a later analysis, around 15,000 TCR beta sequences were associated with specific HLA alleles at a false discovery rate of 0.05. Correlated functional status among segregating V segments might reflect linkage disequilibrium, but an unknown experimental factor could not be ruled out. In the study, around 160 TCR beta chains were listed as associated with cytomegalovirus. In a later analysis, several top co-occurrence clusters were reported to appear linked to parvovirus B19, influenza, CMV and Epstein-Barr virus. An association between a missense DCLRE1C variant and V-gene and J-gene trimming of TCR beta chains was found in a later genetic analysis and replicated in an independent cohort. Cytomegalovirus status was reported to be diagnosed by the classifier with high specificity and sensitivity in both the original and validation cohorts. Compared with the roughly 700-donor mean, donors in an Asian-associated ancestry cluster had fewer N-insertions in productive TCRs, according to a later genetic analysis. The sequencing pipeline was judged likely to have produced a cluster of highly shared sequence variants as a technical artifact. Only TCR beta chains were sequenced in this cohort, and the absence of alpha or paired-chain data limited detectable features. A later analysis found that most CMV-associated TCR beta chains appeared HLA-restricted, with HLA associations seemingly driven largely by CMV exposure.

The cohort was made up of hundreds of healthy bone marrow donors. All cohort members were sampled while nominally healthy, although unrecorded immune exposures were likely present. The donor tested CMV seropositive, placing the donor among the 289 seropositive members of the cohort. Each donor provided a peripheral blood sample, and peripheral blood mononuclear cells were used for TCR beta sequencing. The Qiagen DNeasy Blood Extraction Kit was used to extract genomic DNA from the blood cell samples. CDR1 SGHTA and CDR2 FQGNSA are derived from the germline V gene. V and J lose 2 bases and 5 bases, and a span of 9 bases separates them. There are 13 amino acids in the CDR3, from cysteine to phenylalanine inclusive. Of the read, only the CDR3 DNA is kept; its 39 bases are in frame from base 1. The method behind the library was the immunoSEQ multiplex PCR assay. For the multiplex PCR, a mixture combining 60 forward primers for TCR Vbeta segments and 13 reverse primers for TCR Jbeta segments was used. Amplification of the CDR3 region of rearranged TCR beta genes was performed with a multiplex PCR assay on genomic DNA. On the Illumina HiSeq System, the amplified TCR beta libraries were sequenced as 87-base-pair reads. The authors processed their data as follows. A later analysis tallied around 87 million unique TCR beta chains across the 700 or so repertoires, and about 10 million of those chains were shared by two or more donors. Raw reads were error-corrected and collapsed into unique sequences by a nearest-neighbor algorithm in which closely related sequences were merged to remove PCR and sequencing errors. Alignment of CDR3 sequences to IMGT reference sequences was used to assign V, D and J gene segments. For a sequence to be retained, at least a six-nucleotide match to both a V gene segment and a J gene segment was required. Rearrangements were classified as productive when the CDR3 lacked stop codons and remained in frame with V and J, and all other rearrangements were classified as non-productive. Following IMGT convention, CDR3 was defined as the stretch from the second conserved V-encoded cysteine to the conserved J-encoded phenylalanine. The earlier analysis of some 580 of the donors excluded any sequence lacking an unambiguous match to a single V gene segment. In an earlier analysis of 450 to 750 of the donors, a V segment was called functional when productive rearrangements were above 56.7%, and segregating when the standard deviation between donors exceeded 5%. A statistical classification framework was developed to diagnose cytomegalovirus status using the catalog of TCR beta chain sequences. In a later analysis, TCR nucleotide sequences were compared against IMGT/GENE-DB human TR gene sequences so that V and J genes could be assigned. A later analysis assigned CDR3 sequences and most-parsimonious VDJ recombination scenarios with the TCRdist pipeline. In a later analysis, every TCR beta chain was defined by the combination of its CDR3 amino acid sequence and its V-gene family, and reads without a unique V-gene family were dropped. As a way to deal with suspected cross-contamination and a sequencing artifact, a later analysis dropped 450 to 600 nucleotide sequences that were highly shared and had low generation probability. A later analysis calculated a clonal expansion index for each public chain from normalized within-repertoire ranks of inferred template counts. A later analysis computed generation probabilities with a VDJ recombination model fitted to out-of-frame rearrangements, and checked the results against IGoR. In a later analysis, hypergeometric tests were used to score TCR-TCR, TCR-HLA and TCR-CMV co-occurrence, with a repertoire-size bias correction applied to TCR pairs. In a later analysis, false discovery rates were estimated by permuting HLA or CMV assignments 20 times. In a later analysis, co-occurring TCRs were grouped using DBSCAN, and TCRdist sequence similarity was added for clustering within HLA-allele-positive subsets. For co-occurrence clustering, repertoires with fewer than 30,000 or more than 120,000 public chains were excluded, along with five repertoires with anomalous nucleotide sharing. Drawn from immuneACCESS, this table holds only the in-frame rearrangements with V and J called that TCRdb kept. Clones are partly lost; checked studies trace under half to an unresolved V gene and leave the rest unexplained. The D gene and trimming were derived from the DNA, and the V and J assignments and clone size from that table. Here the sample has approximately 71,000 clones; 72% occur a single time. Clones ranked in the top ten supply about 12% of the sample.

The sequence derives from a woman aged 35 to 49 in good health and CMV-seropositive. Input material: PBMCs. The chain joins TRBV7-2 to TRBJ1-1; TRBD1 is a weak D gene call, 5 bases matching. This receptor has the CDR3 CASSLQGGTEAFF. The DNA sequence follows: TGTGCCAGCAGCTTACAGGGAGGAACTGAAGCTTTCTTT.